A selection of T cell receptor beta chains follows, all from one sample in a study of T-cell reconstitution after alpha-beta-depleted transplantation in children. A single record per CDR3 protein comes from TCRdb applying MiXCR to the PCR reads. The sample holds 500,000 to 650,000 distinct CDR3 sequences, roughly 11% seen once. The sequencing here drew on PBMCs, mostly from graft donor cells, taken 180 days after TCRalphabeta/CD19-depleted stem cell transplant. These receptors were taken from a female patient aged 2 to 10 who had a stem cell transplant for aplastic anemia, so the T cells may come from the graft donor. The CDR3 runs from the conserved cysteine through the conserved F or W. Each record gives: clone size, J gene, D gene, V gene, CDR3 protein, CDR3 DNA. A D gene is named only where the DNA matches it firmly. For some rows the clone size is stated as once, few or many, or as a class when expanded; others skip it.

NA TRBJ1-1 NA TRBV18 CASSPPRGQGTEAFF TGTGCCAGCTCACCACCGAGGGGCCAGGGCACTGAAGCTTTCTTT
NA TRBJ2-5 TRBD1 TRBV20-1 CSATGQAQETQYF TGCAGTGCCACAGGACAGGCCCAAGAGACCCAGTACTTC
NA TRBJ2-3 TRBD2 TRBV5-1 CASSLGVAGLTSTDTQYF TGCGCCAGCAGCTTGGGAGTAGCGGGACTTACTAGCACAGATACGCAGTATTTT
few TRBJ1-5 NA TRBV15 CATSRDPGAMSNQPQHF TGTGCCACCAGCAGAGATCCCGGCGCCATGAGCAATCAGCCCCAGCATTTT
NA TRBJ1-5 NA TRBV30 CAWSHVNLNQPQHF TGTGCCTGGAGTCATGTGAATCTCAATCAGCCCCAGCATTTT
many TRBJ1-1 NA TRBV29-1 CSVGTLSTEAFF TGCAGCGTCGGGACACTCAGCACTGAAGCTTTCTTT
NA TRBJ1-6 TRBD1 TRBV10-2 CASSGQGDSPLHF TGCGCCAGCTCGGGACAGGGAGATTCACCCCTCCACTTT
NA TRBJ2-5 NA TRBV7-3 CASSLNTGQQETQYF TGTGCCAGCAGCTTAAACACCGGACAGCAAGAGACCCAGTACTTC
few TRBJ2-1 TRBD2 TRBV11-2 CASNLPSRGLAPGGYNEQFF TGTGCCAGCAACCTCCCTTCGAGAGGACTAGCTCCTGGAGGGTACAATGAGCAGTTCTTC
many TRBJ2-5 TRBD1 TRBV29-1 CSVPHRGQVETQYF TGCAGCGTTCCACACCGCGGACAGGTAGAGACCCAGTACTTC
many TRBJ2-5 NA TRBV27 CASSLSWGQETQYF TGTGCCAGCAGTTTATCGTGGGGACAAGAGACCCAGTACTTC
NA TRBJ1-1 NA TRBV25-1 CASSEYTGSFSAFF TGTGCCAGCAGTGAATATACCGGATCCTTCTCCGCTTTCTTT
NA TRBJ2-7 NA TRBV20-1 CSARESGGPTHEQYF TGCAGTGCTAGAGAAAGTGGTGGTCCCACCCACGAGCAGTACTTC
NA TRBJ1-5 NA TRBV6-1 CASHRGPSNQPQHF TGTGCCAGCCACAGAGGTCCTAGCAATCAGCCCCAGCATTTT
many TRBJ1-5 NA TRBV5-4 CASSRGPYSNQPQHF TGTGCCAGCAGCCGGGGACCTTATAGCAATCAGCCCCAGCATTTT
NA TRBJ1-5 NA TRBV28 CASSRGGVPDSNQPQHF TGTGCCAGCAGCCGTGGCGGGGTGCCGGATAGCAATCAGCCCCAGCATTTT
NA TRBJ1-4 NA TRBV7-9 CASSLYQGGHNEKLFF TGTGCCAGCAGCTTATACCAGGGAGGACATAATGAAAAACTGTTTTTT
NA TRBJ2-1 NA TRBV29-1 CSASGPNSYNEQFF TGCAGCGCCTCGGGACCAAACTCCTACAATGAGCAGTTCTTC
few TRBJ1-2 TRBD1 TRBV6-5 CASSSRDRGPNPYGYTF TGTGCCAGCAGTTCCCGGGACAGGGGGCCAAACCCCTATGGCTACACCTTC
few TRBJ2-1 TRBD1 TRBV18 CASSPLRGLFRNEQFF TGTGCCAGCTCACCACTCAGGGGGTTGTTTCGCAATGAGCAGTTCTTC
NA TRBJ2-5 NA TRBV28 CASRIGFRSETQYF TGTGCCAGCCGCATAGGGTTTCGTTCGGAGACCCAGTACTTC
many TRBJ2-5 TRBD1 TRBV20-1 CSAHRGGKTQYF TGCAGTGCCCACAGGGGCGGAAAGACCCAGTACTTC
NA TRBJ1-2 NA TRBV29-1 CSVAPGLLDYGYTF TGCAGCGTTGCTCCCGGACTCTTGGATTATGGCTACACCTTC
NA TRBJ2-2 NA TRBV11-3 CASSLRRGNTGKLFF TGTGCCAGCAGCTTGCGGAGGGGGAACACCGGGAAGCTGTTTTTT
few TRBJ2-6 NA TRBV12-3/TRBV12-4 CASSLQFSGANGLTF TGTGCCAGCAGTTTACAGTTCTCTGGGGCCAACGGCCTGACTTTC
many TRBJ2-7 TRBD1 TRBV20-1 CSARDYLGQGSSYEQYF TGCAGTGCTAGAGACTACTTAGGACAGGGAAGCTCCTACGAGCAGTACTTC
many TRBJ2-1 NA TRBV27 CASSLITGGWLAGYNEQFF TGTGCCAGCAGTCTAATAACAGGGGGCTGGCTAGCGGGTTACAATGAGCAGTTCTTC
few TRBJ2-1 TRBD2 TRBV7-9 CASSLVGGVYEQFF TGTGCCAGCAGCTTAGTGGGGGGGGTCTATGAGCAGTTCTTC
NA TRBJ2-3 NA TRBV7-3 CASSPRIIRGDTQYF TGTGCCAGCAGCCCCCGGATCATCCGGGGAGATACGCAGTATTTT
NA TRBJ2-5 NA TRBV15 CATSRDLPETQYF TGTGCCACCAGCAGAGACCTACCAGAGACCCAGTACTTC
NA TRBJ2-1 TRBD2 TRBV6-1 CASTKLAGAGSYNEQFF TGTGCCAGCACTAAGCTAGCGGGAGCAGGATCCTACAATGAGCAGTTCTTC
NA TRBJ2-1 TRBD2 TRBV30 CAFTRLAGKNEQFF TGTGCCTTCACGCGACTAGCGGGAAAGAATGAGCAGTTCTTC
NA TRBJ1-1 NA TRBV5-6 CASSPGLDWGTEAFF TGTGCCAGCAGCCCCGGATTGGACTGGGGGACTGAAGCTTTCTTT
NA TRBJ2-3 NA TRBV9 CASSVWAGDTDTQYF TGTGCCAGCAGCGTCTGGGCAGGGGACACAGATACGCAGTATTTT
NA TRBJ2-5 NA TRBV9 CASSVGGQTQYF TGTGCCAGCAGCGTAGGAGGACAGACCCAGTACTTC
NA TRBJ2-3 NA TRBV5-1 CASSKPGGLSTDTQYF TGCGCCAGCAGCAAGCCCGGGGGGCTAAGCACAGATACGCAGTATTTT
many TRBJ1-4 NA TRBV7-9 CASRELGLKPPEEFF TGTGCCAGCAGAGAACTCGGACTTAAACCACCGGAGGAGTTTTTT
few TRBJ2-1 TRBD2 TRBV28 CASSLIFLAGAPNEQFF TGTGCCAGCAGTTTAATTTTCCTAGCGGGAGCCCCCAATGAGCAGTTCTTC
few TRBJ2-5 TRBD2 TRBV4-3 CASSQGVAGGQETQYF TGCGCCAGCAGCCAAGGAGTAGCGGGAGGGCAGGAGACCCAGTACTTC
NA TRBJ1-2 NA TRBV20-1 CSARDEGRSNYGYTF TGCAGTGCTAGAGATGAGGGGCGGTCTAACTATGGCTACACCTTC
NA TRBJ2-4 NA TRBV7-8 CASSPGRSLAKNIQYF TGTGCCAGCAGCCCGGGACGTTCTCTAGCCAAAAACATTCAGTACTTC
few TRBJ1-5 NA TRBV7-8 CASSSYPFDGDNQPQHF TGTGCCAGCAGCTCCTACCCTTTTGACGGCGACAATCAGCCCCAGCATTTT
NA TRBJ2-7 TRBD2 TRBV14 CASSRTGTSFLGEQYF TGTGCCAGCAGCCGAACCGGGACTAGCTTCCTCGGAGAGCAGTACTTC
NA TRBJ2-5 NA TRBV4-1 CASSHDLRVKETQYF TGCGCCAGCAGCCATGATCTCAGGGTGAAGGAGACCCAGTACTTC
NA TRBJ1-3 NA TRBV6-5 CASSYSKGVPGNTIYF TGTGCCAGCAGTTACTCGAAAGGGGTCCCTGGAAACACCATATATTTT
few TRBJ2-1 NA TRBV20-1 CSARGSSSYNEQFF TGCAGTGCTAGGGGGTCAAGCTCCTACAATGAGCAGTTCTTC
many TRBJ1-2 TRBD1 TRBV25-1 CASSTGGDYGYTF TGTGCCAGCAGTACAGGGGGTGACTATGGCTACACCTTC
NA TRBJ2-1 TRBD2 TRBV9 CASSVSWRLAGVQQFF TGTGCCAGCAGCGTATCTTGGCGGCTAGCGGGAGTTCAGCAGTTCTTC
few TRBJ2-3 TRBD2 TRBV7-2 CASSLGASGISTDTQYF TGTGCCAGCAGCTTAGGGGCTAGCGGGATTAGCACAGATACGCAGTATTTT
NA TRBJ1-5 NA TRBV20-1 CSATAGANSNQPQHF TGCAGCGCCACGGCGGGGGCCAATAGCAATCAGCCCCAGCATTTT
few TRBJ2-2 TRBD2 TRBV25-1 CASSADSGLAGYPGELFF TGTGCCAGCAGTGCCGACTCGGGACTAGCGGGATACCCGGGGGAGCTGTTTTTT
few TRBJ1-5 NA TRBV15 CATSSPGAQTYYNQPQHF TGTGCCACCAGCTCCCCGGGGGCCCAGACTTATTACAATCAGCCCCAGCATTTT
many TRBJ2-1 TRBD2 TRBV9 CASSLSGTPWNEQFF TGTGCCAGCAGCCTCAGCGGGACCCCTTGGAATGAGCAGTTCTTC
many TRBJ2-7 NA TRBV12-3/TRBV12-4 CASRRSGEQYF TGTGCCAGCAGGAGATCCGGCGAGCAGTACTTC